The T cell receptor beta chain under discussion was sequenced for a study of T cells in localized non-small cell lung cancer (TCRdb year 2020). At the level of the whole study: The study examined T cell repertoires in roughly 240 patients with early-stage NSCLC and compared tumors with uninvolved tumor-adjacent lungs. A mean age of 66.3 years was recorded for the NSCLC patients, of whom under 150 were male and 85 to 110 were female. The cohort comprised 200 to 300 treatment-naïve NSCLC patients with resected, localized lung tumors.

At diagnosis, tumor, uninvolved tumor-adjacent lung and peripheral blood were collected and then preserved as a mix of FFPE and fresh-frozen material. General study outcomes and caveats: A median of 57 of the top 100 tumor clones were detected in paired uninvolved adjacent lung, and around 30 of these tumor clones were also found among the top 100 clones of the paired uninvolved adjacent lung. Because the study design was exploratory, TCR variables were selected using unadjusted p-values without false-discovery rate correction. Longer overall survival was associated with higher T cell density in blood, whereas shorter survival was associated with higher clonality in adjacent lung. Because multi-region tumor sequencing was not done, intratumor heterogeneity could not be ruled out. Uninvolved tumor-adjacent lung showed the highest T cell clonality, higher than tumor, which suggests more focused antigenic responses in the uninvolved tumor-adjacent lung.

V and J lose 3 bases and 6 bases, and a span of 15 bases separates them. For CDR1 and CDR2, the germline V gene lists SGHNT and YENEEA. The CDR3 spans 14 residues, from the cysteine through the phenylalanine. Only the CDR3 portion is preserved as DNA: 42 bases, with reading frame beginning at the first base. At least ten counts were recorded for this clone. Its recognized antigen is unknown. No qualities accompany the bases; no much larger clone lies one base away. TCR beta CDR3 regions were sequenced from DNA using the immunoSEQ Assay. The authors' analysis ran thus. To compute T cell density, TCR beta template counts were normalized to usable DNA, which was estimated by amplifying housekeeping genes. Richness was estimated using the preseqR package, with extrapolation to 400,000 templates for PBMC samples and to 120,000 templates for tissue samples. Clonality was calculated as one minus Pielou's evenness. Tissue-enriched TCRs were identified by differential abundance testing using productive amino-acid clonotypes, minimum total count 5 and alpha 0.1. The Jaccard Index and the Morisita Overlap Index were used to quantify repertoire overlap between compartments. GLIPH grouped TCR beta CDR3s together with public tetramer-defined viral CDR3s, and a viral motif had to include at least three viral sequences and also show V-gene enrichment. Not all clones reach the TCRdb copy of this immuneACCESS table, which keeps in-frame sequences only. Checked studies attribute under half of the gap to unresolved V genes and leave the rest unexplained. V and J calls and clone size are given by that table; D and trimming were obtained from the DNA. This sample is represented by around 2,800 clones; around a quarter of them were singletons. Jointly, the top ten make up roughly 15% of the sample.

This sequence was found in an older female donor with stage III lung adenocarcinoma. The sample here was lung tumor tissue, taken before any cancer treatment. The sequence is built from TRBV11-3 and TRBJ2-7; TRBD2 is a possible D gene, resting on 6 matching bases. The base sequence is TGTGCCAGCAGCTTTATAGCGGACAAGGGCGAGCAGTACTTC. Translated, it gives CASSFIADKGEQYF.